This is a list of T cell receptor beta chains from one sample in a study of patients and donors after allogeneic stem cell transplantation. TCRdb re-called the RT-PCR reads through MiXCR, storing one row per CDR3 protein. The profile shows around 150,000 distinct CDR3 sequences, about a third of them singletons. The sample comprised blood, either unsorted or a sorted T cell fraction (not recorded which). Receptors originate from a human donor who was either an allogeneic HSCT recipient or a stem cell or donor lymphocyte infusion donor (not recorded which). It is not recorded whose cells these are; they may come from a transplant donor. Both conserved end residues are part of each CDR3. The order of the fields is V gene, J gene, CDR3 protein.

v_gene: TRBV6-6
j_gene: TRBJ2-3
CDR3aa: CASSPLTGATDTQYF

v_gene: TRBV6-2/TRBV6-3
j_gene: TRBJ1-5
CDR3aa: CASSRYLDSNQPQHF

v_gene: TRBV7-9
j_gene: TRBJ2-5
CDR3aa: CASSPAPRRNLAKTQYF

v_gene: TRBV7-9
j_gene: TRBJ1-2
CDR3aa: CASSGRWEDGYTF

v_gene: TRBV10-3
j_gene: TRBJ1-4
CDR3aa: CASGRETNEKLFF

v_gene: TRBV12-3/TRBV12-4
j_gene: TRBJ2-1
CDR3aa: CASSDRGRSYNEQFF

v_gene: TRBV5-1
j_gene: TRBJ2-2
CDR3aa: CASSPERGVKTGELFF

v_gene: TRBV6-4
j_gene: TRBJ1-1
CDR3aa: CASSADGNTEAFF

v_gene: TRBV12-3/TRBV12-4
j_gene: TRBJ1-3
CDR3aa: CASSFPGTLNTIYF

v_gene: TRBV12-3/TRBV12-4
j_gene: TRBJ2-1
CDR3aa: CASKDFNEQFF

v_gene: TRBV20-1
j_gene: TRBJ2-7
CDR3aa: CSAGDGDYEQYF

v_gene: TRBV3-1
j_gene: TRBJ1-4
CDR3aa: CASSPTGGGEKLFF

v_gene: TRBV4-2
j_gene: TRBJ2-3
CDR3aa: CASSQTPSAVSTDTQYF

v_gene: TRBV12-3/TRBV12-4
j_gene: TRBJ1-2
CDR3aa: CASSSRTAFNYGYTF

v_gene: TRBV4-3
j_gene: TRBJ2-7
CDR3aa: CASSQEYVPYGQYF

v_gene: TRBV6-5
j_gene: TRBJ1-1
CDR3aa: CASKVEGRTEAFF

v_gene: TRBV12-3/TRBV12-4
j_gene: TRBJ2-2
CDR3aa: CASSLEGGELFF

v_gene: TRBV9
j_gene: TRBJ1-4
CDR3aa: CASSPLGSPKEKLFF

v_gene: TRBV6-1
j_gene: TRBJ1-5
CDR3aa: CASSELGGPTRPQHF

v_gene: TRBV7-9
j_gene: TRBJ2-3
CDR3aa: CASSLTMDRTQYF

v_gene: TRBV19
j_gene: TRBJ1-5
CDR3aa: CASSIRGQTNQPQHF

v_gene: TRBV4-3
j_gene: TRBJ2-7
CDR3aa: CASSRSTRQAEYEQYF

v_gene: TRBV7-8
j_gene: TRBJ1-1
CDR3aa: CASVKGVNTEAFF

v_gene: TRBV5-5
j_gene: TRBJ2-2
CDR3aa: CASSLTGTGELFF

v_gene: TRBV27
j_gene: TRBJ2-7
CDR3aa: CASSLPGPGSEQYF

v_gene: TRBV19
j_gene: TRBJ1-6
CDR3aa: CASSRMGQGNSPLHF

v_gene: TRBV28
j_gene: TRBJ2-5
CDR3aa: CASSYDDEETQYF

v_gene: TRBV12-3/TRBV12-4
j_gene: TRBJ1-5
CDR3aa: CASSPERGSNQPQHF

v_gene: TRBV29-1
j_gene: TRBJ2-3
CDR3aa: CSVRVTDTQYF

v_gene: TRBV12-3/TRBV12-4
j_gene: TRBJ1-5
CDR3aa: CASSPDRKGQPQHF

v_gene: TRBV24-1
j_gene: TRBJ1-1
CDR3aa: CATSRGSNTEAFF

v_gene: TRBV5-1
j_gene: TRBJ1-1
CDR3aa: CASSLAGLRLNTEAFF

v_gene: TRBV12-3/TRBV12-4
j_gene: TRBJ2-1
CDR3aa: CASSTTLAGGPFEQFF

v_gene: TRBV28
j_gene: TRBJ1-2
CDR3aa: CASSSYRGLGYTF

v_gene: TRBV5-1
j_gene: TRBJ2-5
CDR3aa: CASSRPGGGETQYF

v_gene: TRBV6-5
j_gene: TRBJ1-6
CDR3aa: CASSYATGQGNSPLHF

v_gene: TRBV27
j_gene: TRBJ1-6
CDR3aa: CASSLVQGASPLHF

v_gene: TRBV7-2
j_gene: TRBJ1-6
CDR3aa: CASSLNRGQHNSPLHF

v_gene: TRBV7-2
j_gene: TRBJ1-3
CDR3aa: CASSSDVSGNTIYF

v_gene: TRBV7-8
j_gene: TRBJ1-3
CDR3aa: CASSLESIGNTIYF

v_gene: TRBV6-5
j_gene: TRBJ2-2
CDR3aa: CASSYGTSGGTNTGELFF

v_gene: TRBV4-3
j_gene: TRBJ2-7
CDR3aa: CASSHGWGPDEQYF

v_gene: TRBV9
j_gene: TRBJ2-5
CDR3aa: CASSARGGEGLETQYF

v_gene: TRBV20-1
j_gene: TRBJ1-2
CDR3aa: CSALWGTPNYGYTF

v_gene: TRBV12-3/TRBV12-4
j_gene: TRBJ2-4
CDR3aa: CASRPEGGNLAKNIQYF

v_gene: TRBV5-6
j_gene: TRBJ2-1
CDR3aa: CASSLPTDNEQFF

v_gene: TRBV6-5
j_gene: TRBJ2-3
CDR3aa: CASSLPGAGTDTQYF

v_gene: TRBV12-3/TRBV12-4
j_gene: TRBJ2-3
CDR3aa: CASSLARTGGGTDTQYF

v_gene: TRBV12-3/TRBV12-4
j_gene: TRBJ1-1
CDR3aa: CASRPRQSLYTEAFF

v_gene: TRBV20-1
j_gene: TRBJ2-7
CDR3aa: CSADSDRKNEQYF